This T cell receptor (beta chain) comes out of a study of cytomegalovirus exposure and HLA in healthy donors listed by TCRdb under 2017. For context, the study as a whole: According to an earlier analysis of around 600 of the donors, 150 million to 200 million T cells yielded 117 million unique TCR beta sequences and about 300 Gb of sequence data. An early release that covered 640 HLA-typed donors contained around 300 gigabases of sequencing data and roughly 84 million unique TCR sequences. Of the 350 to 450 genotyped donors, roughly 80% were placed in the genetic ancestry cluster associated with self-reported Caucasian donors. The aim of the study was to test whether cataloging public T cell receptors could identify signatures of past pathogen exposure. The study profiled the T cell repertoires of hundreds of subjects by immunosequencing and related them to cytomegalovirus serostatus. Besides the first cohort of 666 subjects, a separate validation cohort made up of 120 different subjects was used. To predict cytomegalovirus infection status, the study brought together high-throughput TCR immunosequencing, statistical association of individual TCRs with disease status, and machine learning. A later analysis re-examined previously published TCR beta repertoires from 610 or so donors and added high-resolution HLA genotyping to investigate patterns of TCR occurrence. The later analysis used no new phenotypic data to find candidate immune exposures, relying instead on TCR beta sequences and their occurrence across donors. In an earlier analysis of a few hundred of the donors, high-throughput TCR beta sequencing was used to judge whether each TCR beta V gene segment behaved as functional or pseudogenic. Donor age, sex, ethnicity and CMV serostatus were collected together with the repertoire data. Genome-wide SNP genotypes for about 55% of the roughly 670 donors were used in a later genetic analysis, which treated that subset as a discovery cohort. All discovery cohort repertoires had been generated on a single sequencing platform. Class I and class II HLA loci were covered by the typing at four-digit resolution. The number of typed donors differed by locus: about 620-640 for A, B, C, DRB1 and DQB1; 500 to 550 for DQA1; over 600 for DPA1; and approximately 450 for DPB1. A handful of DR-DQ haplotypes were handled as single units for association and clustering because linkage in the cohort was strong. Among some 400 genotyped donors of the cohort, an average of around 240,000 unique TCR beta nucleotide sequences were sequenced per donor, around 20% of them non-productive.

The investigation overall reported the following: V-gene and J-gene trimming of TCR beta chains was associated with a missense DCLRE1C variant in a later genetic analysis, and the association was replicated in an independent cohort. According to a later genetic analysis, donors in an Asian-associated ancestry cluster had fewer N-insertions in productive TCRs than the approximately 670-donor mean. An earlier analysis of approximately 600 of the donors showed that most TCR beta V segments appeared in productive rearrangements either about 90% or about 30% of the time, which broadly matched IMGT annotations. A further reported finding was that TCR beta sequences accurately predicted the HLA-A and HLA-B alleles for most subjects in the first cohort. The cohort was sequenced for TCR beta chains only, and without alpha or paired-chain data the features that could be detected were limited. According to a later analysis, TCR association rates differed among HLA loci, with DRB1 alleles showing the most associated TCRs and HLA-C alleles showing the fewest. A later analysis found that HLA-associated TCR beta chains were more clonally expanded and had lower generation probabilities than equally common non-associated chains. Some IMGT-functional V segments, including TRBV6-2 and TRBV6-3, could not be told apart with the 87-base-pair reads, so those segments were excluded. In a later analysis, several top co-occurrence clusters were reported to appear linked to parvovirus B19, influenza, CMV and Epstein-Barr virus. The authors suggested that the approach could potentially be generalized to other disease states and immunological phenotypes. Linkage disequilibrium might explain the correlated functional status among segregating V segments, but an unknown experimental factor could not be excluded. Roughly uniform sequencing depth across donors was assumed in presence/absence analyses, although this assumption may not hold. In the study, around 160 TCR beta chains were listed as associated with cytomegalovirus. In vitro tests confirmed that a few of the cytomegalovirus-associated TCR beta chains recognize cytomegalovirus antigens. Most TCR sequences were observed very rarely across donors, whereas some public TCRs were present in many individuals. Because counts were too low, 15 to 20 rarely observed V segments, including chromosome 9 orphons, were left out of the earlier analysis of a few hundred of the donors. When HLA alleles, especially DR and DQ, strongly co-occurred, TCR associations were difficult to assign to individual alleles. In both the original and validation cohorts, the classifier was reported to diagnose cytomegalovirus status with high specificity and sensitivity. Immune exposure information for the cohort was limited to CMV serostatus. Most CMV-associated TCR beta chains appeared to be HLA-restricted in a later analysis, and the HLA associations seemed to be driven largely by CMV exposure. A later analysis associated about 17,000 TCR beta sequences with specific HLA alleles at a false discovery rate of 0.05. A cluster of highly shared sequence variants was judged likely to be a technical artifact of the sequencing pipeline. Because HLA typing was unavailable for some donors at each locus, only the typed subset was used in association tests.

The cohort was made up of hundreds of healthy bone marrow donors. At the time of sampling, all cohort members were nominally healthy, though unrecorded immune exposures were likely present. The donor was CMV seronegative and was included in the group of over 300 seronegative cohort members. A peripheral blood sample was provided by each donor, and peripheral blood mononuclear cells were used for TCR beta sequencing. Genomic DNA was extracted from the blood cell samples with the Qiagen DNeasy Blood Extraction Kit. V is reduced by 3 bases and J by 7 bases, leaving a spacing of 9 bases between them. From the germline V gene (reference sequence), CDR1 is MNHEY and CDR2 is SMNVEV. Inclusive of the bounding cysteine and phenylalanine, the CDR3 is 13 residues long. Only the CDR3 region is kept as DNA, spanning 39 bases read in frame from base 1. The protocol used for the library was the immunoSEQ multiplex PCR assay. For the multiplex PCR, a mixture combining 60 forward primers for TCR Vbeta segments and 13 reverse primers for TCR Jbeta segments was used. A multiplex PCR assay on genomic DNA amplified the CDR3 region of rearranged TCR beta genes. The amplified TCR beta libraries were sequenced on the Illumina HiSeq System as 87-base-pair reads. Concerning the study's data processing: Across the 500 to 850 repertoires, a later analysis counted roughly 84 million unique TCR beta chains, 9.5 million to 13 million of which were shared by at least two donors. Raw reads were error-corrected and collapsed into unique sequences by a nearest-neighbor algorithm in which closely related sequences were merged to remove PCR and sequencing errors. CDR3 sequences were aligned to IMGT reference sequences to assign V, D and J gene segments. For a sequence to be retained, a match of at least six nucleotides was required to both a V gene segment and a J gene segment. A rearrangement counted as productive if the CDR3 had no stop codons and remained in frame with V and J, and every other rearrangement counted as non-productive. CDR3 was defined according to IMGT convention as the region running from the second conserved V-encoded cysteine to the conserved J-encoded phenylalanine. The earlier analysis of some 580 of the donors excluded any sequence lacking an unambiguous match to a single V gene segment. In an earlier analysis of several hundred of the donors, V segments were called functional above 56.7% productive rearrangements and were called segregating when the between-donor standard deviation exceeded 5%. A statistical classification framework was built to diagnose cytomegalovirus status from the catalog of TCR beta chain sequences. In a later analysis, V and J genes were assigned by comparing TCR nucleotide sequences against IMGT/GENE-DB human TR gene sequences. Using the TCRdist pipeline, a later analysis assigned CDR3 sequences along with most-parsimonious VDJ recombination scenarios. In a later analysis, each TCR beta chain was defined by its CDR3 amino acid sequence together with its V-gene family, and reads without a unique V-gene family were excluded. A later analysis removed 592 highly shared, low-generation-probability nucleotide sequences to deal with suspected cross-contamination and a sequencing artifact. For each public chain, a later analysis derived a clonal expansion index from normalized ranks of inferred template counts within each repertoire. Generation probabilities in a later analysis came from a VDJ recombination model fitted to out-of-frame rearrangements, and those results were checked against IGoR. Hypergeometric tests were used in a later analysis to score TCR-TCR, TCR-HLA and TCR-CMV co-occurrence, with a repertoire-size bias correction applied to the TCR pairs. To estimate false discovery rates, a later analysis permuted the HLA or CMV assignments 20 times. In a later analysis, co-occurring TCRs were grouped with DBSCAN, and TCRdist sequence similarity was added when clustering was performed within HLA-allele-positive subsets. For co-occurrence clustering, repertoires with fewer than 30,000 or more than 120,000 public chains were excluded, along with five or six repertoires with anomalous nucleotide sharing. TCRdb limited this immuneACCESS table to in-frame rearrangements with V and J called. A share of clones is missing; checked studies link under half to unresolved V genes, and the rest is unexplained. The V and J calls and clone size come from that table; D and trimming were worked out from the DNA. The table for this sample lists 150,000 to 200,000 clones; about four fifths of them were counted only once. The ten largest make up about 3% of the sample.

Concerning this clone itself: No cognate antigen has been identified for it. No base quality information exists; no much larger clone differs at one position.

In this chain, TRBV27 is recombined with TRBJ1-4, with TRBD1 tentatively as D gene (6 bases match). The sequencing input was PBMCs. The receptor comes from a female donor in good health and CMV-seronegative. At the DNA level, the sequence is TGTGCCAGCAGTTTGCGCAGGGGTGAAAAACTGTTTTTT. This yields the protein CASSLRRGEKLFF.